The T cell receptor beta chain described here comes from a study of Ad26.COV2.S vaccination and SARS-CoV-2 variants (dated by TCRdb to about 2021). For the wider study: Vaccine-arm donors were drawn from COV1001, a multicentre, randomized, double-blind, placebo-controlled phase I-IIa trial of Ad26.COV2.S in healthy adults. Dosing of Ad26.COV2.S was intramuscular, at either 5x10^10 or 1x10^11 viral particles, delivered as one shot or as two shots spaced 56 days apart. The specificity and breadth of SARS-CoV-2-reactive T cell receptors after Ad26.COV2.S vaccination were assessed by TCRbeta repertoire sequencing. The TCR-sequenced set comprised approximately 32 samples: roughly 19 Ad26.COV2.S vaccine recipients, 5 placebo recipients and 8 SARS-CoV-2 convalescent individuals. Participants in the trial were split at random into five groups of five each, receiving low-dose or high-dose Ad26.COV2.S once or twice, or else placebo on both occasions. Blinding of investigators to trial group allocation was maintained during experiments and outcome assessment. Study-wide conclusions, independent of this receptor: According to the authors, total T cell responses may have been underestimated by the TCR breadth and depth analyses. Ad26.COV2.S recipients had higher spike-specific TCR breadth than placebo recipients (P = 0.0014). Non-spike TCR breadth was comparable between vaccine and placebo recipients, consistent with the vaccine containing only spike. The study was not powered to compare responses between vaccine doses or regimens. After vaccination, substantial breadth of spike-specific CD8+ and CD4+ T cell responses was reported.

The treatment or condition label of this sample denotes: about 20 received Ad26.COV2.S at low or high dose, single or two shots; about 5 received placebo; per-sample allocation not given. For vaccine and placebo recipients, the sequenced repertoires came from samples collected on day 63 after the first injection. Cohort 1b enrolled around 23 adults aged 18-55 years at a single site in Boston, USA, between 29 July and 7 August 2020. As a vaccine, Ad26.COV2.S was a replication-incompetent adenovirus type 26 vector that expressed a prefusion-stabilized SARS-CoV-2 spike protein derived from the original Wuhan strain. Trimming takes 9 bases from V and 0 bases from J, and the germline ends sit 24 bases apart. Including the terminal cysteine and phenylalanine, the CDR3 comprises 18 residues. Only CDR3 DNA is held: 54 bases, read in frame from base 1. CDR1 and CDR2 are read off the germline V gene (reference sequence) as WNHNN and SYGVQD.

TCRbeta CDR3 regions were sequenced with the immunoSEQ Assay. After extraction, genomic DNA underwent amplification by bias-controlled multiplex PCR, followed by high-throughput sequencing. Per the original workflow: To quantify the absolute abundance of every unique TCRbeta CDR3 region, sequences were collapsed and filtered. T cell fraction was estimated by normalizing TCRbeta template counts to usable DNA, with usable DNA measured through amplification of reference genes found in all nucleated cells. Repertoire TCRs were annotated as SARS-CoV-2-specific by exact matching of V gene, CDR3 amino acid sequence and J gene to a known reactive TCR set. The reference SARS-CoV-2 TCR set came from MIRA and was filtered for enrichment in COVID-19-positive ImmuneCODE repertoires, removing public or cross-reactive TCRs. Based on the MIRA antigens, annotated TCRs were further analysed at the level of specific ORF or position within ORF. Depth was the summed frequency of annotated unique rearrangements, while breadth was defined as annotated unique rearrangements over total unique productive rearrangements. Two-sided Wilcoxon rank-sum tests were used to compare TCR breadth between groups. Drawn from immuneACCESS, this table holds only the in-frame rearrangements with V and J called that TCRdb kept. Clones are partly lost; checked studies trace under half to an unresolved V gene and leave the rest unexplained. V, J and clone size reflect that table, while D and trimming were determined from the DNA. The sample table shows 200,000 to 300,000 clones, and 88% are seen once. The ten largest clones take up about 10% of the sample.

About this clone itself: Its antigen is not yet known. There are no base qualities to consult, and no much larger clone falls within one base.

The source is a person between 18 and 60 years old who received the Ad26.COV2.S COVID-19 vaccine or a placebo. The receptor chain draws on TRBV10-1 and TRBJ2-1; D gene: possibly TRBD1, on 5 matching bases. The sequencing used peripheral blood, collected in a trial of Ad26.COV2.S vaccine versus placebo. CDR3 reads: CASPGRAFILRSYNEQFF. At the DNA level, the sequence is TGCGCCAGTCCGGGCAGGGCATTTATCCTCCGCTCCTACAATGAGCAGTTCTTC.